What follows describes a single T cell receptor beta chain. The antigen remains undetermined. The method was immunoSEQ multiplex PCR; TCRdb's version includes in-frame clones alone and lacks a portion of them. Seen here are under 15,000 clones, about nine tenths observed once, and the top ten hold approximately 2.9%. The data derive from a study of high-grade serous ovarian cancer treatment subgroups. Study-wide points: Bulk tumor TCR sequencing gave no spatial information. Different patients shared almost no repertoire; same-patient tumors shared about 0.095 to 0.85. Repertoire analysis covered CDR3 alone, not CDR1 or CDR2.

From germline, CDR1 is DFQATT and CDR2 SNEGSKA (reference sequence). CDR3 size: 11 residues. Between the trimmed V and J ends, which lost 6 bases and 1 base, there was a span of 6 bases. Tumor samples were taken before definitive surgery or chemotherapy. The sample consisted of tumor tissue. The sequence was collected from a human donor with high-grade serous ovarian cancer. V usage is TRBV20-1 and J usage is TRBJ1-1; the D is unclear. CDR3 in DNA: TGCAGTGCAGAGGGGAACACTGAAGCTTTCTTT. It translates to CSAEGNTEAFF.